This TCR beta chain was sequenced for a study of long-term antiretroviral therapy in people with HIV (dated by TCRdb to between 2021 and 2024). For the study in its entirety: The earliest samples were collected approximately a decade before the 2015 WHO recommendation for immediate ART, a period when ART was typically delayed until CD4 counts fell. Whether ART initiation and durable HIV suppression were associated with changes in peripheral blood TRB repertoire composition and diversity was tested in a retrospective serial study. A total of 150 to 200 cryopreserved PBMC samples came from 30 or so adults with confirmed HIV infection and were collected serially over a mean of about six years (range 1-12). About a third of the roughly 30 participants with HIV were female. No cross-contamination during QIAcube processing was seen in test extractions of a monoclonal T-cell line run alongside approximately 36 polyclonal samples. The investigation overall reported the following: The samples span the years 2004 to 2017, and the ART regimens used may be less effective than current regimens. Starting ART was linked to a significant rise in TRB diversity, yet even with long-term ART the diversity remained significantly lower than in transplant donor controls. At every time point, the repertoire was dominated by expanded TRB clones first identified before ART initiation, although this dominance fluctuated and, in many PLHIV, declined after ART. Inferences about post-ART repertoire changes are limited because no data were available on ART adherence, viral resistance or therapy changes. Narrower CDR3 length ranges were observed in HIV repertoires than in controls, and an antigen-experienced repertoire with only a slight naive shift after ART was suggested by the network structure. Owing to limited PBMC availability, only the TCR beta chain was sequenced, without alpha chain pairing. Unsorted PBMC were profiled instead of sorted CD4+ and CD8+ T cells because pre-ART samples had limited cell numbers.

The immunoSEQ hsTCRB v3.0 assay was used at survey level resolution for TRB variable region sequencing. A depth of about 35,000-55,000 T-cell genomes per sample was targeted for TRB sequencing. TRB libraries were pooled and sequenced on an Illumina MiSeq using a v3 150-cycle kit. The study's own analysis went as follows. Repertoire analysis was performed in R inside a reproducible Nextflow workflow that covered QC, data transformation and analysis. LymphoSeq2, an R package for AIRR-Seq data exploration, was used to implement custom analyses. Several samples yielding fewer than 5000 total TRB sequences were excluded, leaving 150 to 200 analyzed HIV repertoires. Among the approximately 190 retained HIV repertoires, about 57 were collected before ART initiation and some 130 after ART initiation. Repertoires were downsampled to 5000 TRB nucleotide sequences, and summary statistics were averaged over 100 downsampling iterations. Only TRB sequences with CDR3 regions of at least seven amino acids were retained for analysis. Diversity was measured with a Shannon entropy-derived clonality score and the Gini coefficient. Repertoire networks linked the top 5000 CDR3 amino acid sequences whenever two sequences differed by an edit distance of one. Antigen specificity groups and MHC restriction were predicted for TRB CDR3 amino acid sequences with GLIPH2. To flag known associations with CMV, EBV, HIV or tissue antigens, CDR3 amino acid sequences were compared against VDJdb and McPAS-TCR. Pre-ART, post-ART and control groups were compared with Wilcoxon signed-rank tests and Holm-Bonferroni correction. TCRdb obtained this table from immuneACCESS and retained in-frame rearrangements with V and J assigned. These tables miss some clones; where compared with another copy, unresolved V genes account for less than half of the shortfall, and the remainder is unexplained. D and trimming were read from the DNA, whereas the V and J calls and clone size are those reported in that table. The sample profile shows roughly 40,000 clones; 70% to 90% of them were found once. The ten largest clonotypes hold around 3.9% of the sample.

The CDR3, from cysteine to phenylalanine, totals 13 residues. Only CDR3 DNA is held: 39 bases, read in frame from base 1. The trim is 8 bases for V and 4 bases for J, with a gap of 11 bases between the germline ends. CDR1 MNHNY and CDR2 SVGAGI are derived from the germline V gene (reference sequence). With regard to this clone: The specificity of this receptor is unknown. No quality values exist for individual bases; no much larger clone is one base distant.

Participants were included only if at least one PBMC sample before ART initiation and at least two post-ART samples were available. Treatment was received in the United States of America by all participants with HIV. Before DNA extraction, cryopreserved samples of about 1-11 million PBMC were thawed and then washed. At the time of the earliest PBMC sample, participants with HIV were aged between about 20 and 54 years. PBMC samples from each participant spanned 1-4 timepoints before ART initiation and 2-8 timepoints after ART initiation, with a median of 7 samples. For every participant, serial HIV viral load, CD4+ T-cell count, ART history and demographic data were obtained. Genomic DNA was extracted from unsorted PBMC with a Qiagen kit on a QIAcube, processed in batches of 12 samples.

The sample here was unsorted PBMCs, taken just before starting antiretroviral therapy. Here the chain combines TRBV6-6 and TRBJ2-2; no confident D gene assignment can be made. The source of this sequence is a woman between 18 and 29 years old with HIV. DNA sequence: TGTGCCAGCCGTTGGACGAGCACCGGGGAGCTGTTTTTT. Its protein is CASRWTSTGELFF.